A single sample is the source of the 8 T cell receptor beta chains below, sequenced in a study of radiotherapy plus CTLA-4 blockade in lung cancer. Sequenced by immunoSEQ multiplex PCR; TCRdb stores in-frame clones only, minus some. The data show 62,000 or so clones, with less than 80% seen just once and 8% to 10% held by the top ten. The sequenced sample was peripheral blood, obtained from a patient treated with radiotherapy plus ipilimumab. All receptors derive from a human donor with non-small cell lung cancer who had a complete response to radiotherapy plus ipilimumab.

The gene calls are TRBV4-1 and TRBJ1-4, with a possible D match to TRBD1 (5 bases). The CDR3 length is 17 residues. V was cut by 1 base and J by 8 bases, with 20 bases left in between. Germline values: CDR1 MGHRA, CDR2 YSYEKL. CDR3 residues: CASSQAVRGPNGEKLFF. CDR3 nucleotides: TGCGCCAGCAGCCAAGCGGTTCGGGGCCCCAACGGGGAAAAACTGTTTTTT.

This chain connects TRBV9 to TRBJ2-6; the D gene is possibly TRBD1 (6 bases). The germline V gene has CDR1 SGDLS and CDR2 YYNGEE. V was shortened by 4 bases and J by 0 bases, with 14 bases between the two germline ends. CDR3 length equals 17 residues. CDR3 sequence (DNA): TGTGCCAGCAGCAAAAGAGGACAGCTCTCTGGGGCCAACGTCCTGACTTTC. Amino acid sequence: CASSKRGQLSGANVLTF.

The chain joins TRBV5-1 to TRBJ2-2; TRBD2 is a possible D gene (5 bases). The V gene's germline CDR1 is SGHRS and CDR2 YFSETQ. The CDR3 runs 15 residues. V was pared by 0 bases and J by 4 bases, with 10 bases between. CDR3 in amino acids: CASSLGETGTGELFF. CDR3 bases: TGCGCCAGCAGCTTGGGGGAGACGGGCACCGGGGAGCTGTTTTTT.

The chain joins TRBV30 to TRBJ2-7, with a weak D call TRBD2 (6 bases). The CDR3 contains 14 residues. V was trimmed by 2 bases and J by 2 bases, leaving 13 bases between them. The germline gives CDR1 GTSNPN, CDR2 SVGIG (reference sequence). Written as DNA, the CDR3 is TGTGCCTGGAGTCTTCATGGCGGGGCCTACGAGCAGTACGTC. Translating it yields CAWSLHGGAYEQYV.

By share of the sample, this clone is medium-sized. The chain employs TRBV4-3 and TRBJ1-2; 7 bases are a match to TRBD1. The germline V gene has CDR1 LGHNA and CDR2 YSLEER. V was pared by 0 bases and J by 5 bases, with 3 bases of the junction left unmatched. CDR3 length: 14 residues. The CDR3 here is CASSQDRGSYGYTF. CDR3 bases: TGCGCCAGCAGCCAAGACAGGGGGAGTTATGGCTACACCTTC.

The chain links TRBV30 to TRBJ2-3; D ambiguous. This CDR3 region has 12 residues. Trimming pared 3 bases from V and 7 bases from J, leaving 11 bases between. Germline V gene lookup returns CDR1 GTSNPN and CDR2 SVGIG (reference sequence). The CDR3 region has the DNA TGTGCCTGGAGCCCGGACCAGTATACGCAGTATTTT. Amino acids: CAWSPDQYTQYF.

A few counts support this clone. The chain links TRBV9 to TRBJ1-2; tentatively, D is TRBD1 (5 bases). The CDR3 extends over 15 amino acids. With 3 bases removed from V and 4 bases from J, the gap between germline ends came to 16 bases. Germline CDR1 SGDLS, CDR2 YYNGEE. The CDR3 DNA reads TGTGCCAGCAGCGGGGGGAATCGGGGCTCCTATGGCTACACCTTC. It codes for CASSGGNRGSYGYTF.

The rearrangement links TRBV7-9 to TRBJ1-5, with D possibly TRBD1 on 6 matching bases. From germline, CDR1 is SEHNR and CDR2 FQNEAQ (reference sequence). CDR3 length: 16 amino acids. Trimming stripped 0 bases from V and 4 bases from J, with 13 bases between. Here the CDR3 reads CASSLASTGGNQPQHF. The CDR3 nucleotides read TGTGCCAGCAGCTTAGCCTCGACAGGAGGGAATCAGCCCCAGCATTTT. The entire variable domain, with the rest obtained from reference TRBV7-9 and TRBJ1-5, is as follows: DTGVSQNPRHKITKRGQNVTFRCDPISEHNRLYWYRQTLGQGPEFLTYFQNEAQLEKSRLLSDRFSAERPKGSFSTLEIQRTEQGDSAMYLCASSLASTGGNQPQHFGDGTRLSIL.